This passage covers 17 T cell receptor beta chains from one sample sequenced in a study of blood T cell repertoires in COVID-19. The assay was immunoSEQ multiplex PCR, and TCRdb's table has in-frame clones only and misses some. Among around 120,000 clones listed, 70% to 85% were seen once. Material: peripheral blood. These receptors were obtained from a man in his sixties or seventies with active or convalescent COVID-19.

The chain carries TRBV11-1 and TRBJ2-7; tentatively, D is TRBD1 (6 bases). The CDR3 consists of 15 residues. Germline CDR1 SGHAT, CDR2 FQDESV (reference sequence). Trimming removed 6 bases from V and 2 bases from J, with 17 bases in between. The CDR3 bases are TGTGCCAGCAGTCCTACGCCAGACAGGACCTACGAGCAGTACTTC. As protein: CASSPTPDRTYEQYF.

This clone has a single count. CDR3 sequence reads: CASSLTLWGEGNTQYF. CDR3 DNA sequence: TGTGCCAGCAGTTTGACCTTGTGGGGGGAAGGTAATACGCAGTATTTT. This rearrangement joins TRBV28 to TRBJ2-3; D may be TRBD2 (6 bases). V gave up 3 bases and J gave up 7 bases, with 20 bases separating them. Germline loops: CDR1 MDHEN, CDR2 SYDVKM. There are 16 residues in the CDR3.

In this sample, this clone turned up once. The chain is built from TRBV4-3 and TRBJ2-1; 10 positions agree with TRBD1. CDR3 length: 18 residues. CDR1 and CDR2 from the germline V gene are LGHNA and YSLEER. V was pared by 4 bases and J by 8 bases, with 17 bases of the junction left unmatched. The CDR3 region is CASSRRSGTGALWDEQFF. As DNA, the CDR3 is TGCGCCAGCAGCCGGCGCTCGGGGACAGGGGCCCTTTGGGATGAGCAGTTCTTC.

The chain uses TRBV7-8 and TRBJ2-5; perhaps TRBD2 as D (6 bases). The CDR3 extends over 15 amino acids. The germline V and J ends were trimmed by 1 base and 5 bases, with 14 bases remaining between them. Germline V gene data show CDR1 as SGHVS and CDR2 as FQNEAQ. Here the CDR3 reads CASSLDTGRLETQYF. CDR3 nucleotides: TGTGCCAGCAGCTTAGATACGGGGAGGCTTGAGACCCAGTACTTC.

The rearrangement joins TRBV4-3 to TRBJ2-1, with 9 bases lining up with TRBD2. Germline lookup yields CDR1 LGHNA and CDR2 YSLEER. V was clipped by 0 bases and J by 0 bases; unmatched bases: 6. The CDR3 sequence is 18 residues long. The CDR3 region is CASSQEIAGASSYNEQFF. The DNA of the CDR3 is TGCGCCAGCAGCCAAGAAATAGCGGGGGCCAGCTCCTACAATGAGCAGTTCTTC.

V usage is TRBV4-1 and J usage is TRBJ1-1; TRBD1 is a possible D gene (5 bases). V lost 0 bases and J lost 4, with 18 bases in between. This CDR3 spans 17 amino acids. Germline lookup yields CDR1 MGHRA and CDR2 YSYEKL. CDR3 amino acids: CASSQDPGGGWSTEAFF. DNA of the CDR3: TGCGCCAGCAGCCAAGATCCCGGGGGAGGGTGGTCCACTGAAGCTTTCTTT.

The J gene is TRBJ1-3, the V gene TRBV9, with 7 bases fitting TRBD1. CDR3 size: 13 residues. CDR1 and CDR2 from the germline V gene are SGDLS and YYNGEE. Unmatched junction bases numbered 2, after V lost 6 bases and J lost 2 bases. The CDR3 here is CASTQGAGNTIYF. DNA for the CDR3: TGTGCCAGCACCCAGGGGGCTGGAAACACCATATATTTT. Full variable domain (remainder filled in from reference TRBV9 and TRBJ1-3): DSGVTQTPKHLITATGQRVTLRCSPRSGDLSVYWYQQSLDQGLQFLIQYYNGEERAKGNILERFSAQQFPDLHSELNLSSLELGDSALYFCASTQGAGNTIYFGEGSWLTVV.

The V gene is TRBV7-9, the J gene TRBJ2-7; 8 bases align to TRBD1. Germline V CDR1 and CDR2: SEHNR, FQNEAQ (reference sequence). The CDR3 length is 13 residues. J was trimmed by 3 bases and V by 8 bases; bases with no gene match: 6. CDR3 sequence reads: CASGGQGGYEQYF. The CDR3 nucleotides are TGTGCCAGCGGAGGACAGGGTGGCTACGAGCAGTACTTC.

The V call is TRBV3-1 (or the pseudogene TRBV3-2), the J call TRBJ2-3; D is possibly TRBD1 (5 bases). This CDR3 has 20 residues. V lost 2 bases to trimming and J lost 3 bases, with 27 bases between them. The germline V gene has CDR1 LGHDT and CDR2 YNNKEL (reference sequence). This CDR3 is CASSQLGAANHRLGTDTQYF. The CDR3 DNA reads TGTGCCAGCAGCCAACTTGGGGCAGCGAACCACCGATTGGGGACAGATACGCAGTATTTT.

The chain is built from TRBV5-4 and TRBJ2-5, with D possibly TRBD1 on 6 matching bases. The germline V gene encodes CDR1 SGHNT and CDR2 YYREEE (reference sequence). The CDR3 sequence is 14 residues long. V gave up 3 bases and J gave up 1 base, with 10 bases separating them. The CDR3 region is CASSSDRFQETQYF. The CDR3 DNA reads as TGTGCCAGCAGCTCCGACAGGTTCCAAGAGACCCAGTACTTC.

The rearrangement uses TRBV12-3 or TRBV12-4 and TRBJ1-5; weak D call: TRBD1 (5 bases). This CDR3 has 12 amino acids. Trimming took 2 bases from V and 7 from J, leaving 6 bases between them. CDR3 sequence reads: CASSLSGQPQHF. The DNA for the CDR3 is TGTGCCAGCAGTTTATCAGGGCAGCCCCAGCATTTT.

The genes are TRBV28 and TRBJ2-7; TRBD1 agrees at 7 bases. Trimming cost V 9 bases and J 3 bases; bases outside gene matches: 8. The length of the CDR3 is 13 residues. CDR1 and CDR2 from the germline V gene are MDHEN and SYDVKM. The CDR3 spells CASRGRGFYEQYF. The DNA of the CDR3 is TGTGCCAGTAGGGGCAGGGGGTTCTACGAGCAGTACTTC.

This chain joins TRBV11-2 and TRBJ2-7; D perhaps matches TRBD1 (5 bases). This CDR3 region has 14 residues. The V end was cut by 0 bases, the J end by 5 bases, with 11 bases between. The germline gives CDR1 SGHAT, CDR2 FQNNGV. The CDR3 DNA is TGTGCCAGCAGCTTAGACAGGGCGGCCAACGAGCAGTACTTC. It translates to CASSLDRAANEQYF.

In DNA form, the CDR3 reads TGTGCCAGCAGAAGCGGATTTGGAGAGACCCAGTACTTC. Amino acid sequence: CASRSGFGETQYF. The chain uses TRBV3-1 (or the pseudogene TRBV3-2) and TRBJ2-5, with D tentatively TRBD2 (5 bases). Trimming took off 6 bases at V and 4 bases at J, with 12 bases between the two ends. Germline lookup yields CDR1 LGHDT and CDR2 YNNKEL (reference sequence). The CDR3 is 13 amino acids.

The rearrangement joins TRBV7-2 to TRBJ2-4; TRBD2 matches at 10 bases. V was pared by 5 bases and J by 2 bases, with 12 bases of the junction left unmatched. Germline assignment: CDR1 SGHTA and CDR2 FQGNSA. This CDR3 spans 18 amino acids. The CDR3, as DNA: TGTGCCAGCAGCCTATACTCGAGCGGGGGGGCTTCCAAAAACATTCAGTACTTC. It encodes CASSLYSSGGASKNIQYF.

The genes are TRBV2 and TRBJ1-3; 10 nucleotides agree with TRBD1. This CDR3 spans 15 amino acids. Germline V gives CDR1 SNHLY, CDR2 FYNNEI. The V and J ends lost 3 bases and 4 bases, in that order; junction bases with no gene match: 3. CDR3 region: CASSEGQGTGNTIYF. The CDR3 coding sequence is TGTGCCAGCAGTGAGGGACAGGGGACCGGAAACACCATATATTTT.

The chain links TRBV19 to TRBJ1-6; tentatively, D is TRBD1 (5 bases). CDR1 is LNHDA and CDR2 is SQIVND in the germline V gene (reference sequence). V lost 7 bases and J 9 bases, leaving 13 bases between the germline ends. The CDR3 length is 13 residues. For the CDR3, the DNA is TGTGCCAGTACCCGCGGGGGAAGTTCACCCCTCCACTTT. This gives the protein CASTRGGSSPLHF.